Listed below are T cell receptor beta chains from one sample, sequenced in a study of blood T cell repertoires in COVID-19. The protocol was immunoSEQ multiplex PCR, while the TCRdb copy is restricted to in-frame clones and leaves out a portion. The table records tens of thousands of clones, roughly 80% of them present only once. Sequenced material: peripheral blood. The receptors were sampled from a human donor in a cohort sampled during active COVID-19. Both conserved end residues are part of each CDR3. A D gene is named only where the DNA matches it firmly.

v_gene	j_gene	d_gene	CDR3aa
TRBV24-1	TRBJ2-3	TRBD2	CATSDLATSGRPDTQYF
TRBV20-1	TRBJ2-7	.	CSAHTRTEQYF
TRBV29-1	TRBJ1-2	TRBD1	CSVGDRLYGYTF
TRBV2	TRBJ1-5	TRBD1	CASRGTVNQPQHF
TRBV7-9	TRBJ2-1	TRBD2	CASSTSVSYNEQFF
TRBV19	TRBJ2-7	TRBD2	CASTGTSGSEQYF
TRBV4-3	TRBJ2-7	TRBD1	CASSHPRTGPSYEQYF
TRBV4-1	TRBJ2-5	TRBD2	CASSSRGDQETQYF
TRBV30	TRBJ1-2	.	CAWSVLSLGADGYTF
TRBV5-5	TRBJ2-1	TRBD2	CASSLILTSGVRDEQFF
TRBV3-1/TRBV3-2	TRBJ1-2	.	CASSYEGDYGYTF
TRBV7-9	TRBJ2-5	TRBD2	CASSLGGRHETQYF
TRBV6-5	TRBJ2-2	.	CASSGGTGFTGELFF
TRBV5-1	TRBJ2-7	TRBD1	CASSLGGQGSYEQYF
TRBV12-3/TRBV12-4	TRBJ2-5	.	CASSFPGRETQYF
TRBV27	TRBJ1-1	.	CASSLRQRNTEAFF
TRBV19	TRBJ1-1	.	CASMAGNTEAFF
TRBV30	TRBJ1-6	.	CAWRDKQGSYNSPLHF
TRBV6-5	TRBJ1-4	.	CASGQTPTNEKLFF
TRBV24-1	TRBJ2-3	TRBD2	CATSDLVAGHTDTQYF
TRBV27	TRBJ2-7	TRBD2	CASSLGTNYEQYF
TRBV5-1	TRBJ2-7	TRBD2	CASSLAGGPDSFYEQYF
TRBV27	TRBJ1-1	.	CASSLYRNTEAFF
TRBV29-1	TRBJ2-3	TRBD1	CSVEGQEVRYTQYF
TRBV7-9	TRBJ1-1	.	CASSLASLSTEAFF
TRBV5-1	TRBJ1-1	.	CASMHPEDTEAFF
TRBV2	TRBJ1-1	.	CASSEYRENTEAFF
TRBV25-1	TRBJ1-2	TRBD1	CASNEGQVGYTF
TRBV28	TRBJ2-7	.	CASSSPVEQYF
TRBV19	TRBJ1-1	TRBD1	CASRRQGLGTEAFF
TRBV4-2	TRBJ2-1	TRBD2	CASSQVSTGTSGSPNEQFF
TRBV13	TRBJ2-7	TRBD1	CASSFSGTGSYEQYF
TRBV24-1	TRBJ2-3	TRBD1	CATSPLDRSMGNTDTQYF
TRBV30	TRBJ2-7	.	CAWTHSSYEQYF
TRBV4-1	TRBJ1-1	.	CASSVQAGTEAFF
TRBV7-8	TRBJ2-7	TRBD1	CASSFSGTGAYEQYF